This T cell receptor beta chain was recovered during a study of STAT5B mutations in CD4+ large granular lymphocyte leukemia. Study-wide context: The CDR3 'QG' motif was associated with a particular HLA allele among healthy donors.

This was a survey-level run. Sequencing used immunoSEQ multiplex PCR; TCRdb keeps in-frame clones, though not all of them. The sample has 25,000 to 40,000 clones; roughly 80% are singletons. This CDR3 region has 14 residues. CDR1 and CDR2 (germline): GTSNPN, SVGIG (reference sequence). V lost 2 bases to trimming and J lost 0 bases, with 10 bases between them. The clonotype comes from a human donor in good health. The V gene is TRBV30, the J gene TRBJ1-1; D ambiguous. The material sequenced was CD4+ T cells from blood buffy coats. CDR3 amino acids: CAWSLDRLNTEAFF. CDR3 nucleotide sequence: TGTGCCTGGAGTTTGGATAGATTGAACACTGAAGCTTTCTTT.